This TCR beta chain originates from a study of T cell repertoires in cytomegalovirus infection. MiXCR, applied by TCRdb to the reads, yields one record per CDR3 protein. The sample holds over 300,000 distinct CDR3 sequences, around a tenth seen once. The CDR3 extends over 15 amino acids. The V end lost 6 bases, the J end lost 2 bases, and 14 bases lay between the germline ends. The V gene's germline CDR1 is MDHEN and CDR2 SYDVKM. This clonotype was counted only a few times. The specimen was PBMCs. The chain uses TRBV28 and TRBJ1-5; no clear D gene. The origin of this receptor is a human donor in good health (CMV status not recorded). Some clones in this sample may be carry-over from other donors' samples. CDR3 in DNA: TGTGCCAGCAGCGACCCCGGCGGAGGCAATCAGCCCCAGCATTTT. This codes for CASSDPGGGNQPQHF.